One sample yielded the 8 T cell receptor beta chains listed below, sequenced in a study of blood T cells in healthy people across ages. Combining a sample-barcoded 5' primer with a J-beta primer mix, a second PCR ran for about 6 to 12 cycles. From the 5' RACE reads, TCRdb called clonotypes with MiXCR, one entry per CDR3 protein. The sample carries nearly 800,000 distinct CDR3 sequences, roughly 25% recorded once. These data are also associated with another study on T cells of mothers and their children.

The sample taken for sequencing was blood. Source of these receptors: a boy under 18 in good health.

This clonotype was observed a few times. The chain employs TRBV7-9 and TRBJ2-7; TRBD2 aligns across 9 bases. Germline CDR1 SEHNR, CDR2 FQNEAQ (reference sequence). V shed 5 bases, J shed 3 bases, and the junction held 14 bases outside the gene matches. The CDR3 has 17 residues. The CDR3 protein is CASSVSMGSGGNYEQYF. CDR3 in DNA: TGTGCCAGCAGCGTTAGCATGGGTAGCGGGGGAAACTACGAGCAGTACTTC.

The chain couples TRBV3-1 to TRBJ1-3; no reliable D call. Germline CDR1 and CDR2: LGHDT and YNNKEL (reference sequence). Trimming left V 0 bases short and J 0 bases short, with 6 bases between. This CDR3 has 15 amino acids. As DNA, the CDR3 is TGTGCCAGCAGCCAAGAGAGGAGCTCTGGAAACACCATATATTTT. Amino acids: CASSQERSSGNTIYF.

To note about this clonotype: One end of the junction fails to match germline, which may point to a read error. CDR3 coding DNA: TGTGCCAGCAGCGTTCCTCAAGATGGGGGACCGAGTGGGGAGCTGCTTTTT. Its protein is CASSVPQDGGPSGELLF. The gene calls are TRBV9 and TRBJ2-2; D is tentatively TRBD1 or TRBD2 (5 bases each). The V gene's germline CDR1 is SGDLS and CDR2 YYNGEE. This CDR3 has 17 amino acids.

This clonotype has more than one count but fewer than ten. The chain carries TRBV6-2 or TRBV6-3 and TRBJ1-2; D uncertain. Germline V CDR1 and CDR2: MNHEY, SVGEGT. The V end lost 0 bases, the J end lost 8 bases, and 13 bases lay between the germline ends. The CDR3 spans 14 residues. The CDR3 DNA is TGTGCCAGCAGTTACTCTGGGGTCGGGAGGGGCTACACCTTC. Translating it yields CASSYSGVGRGYTF.

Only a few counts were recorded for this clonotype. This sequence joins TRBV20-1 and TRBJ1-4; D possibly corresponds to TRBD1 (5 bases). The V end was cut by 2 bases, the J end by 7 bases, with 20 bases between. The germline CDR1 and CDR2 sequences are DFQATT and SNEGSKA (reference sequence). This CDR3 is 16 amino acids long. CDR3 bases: TGCAGTGCTAGATGGACGACAGCACCTGGCGGTGAAAAACTGTTTTTT. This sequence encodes CSARWTTAPGGEKLFF.

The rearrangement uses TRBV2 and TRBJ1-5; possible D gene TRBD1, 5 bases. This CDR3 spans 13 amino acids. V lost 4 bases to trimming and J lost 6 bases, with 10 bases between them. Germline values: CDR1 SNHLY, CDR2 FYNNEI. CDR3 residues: CASSVSTVQPQHF. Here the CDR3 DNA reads TGTGCCAGCAGTGTCTCGACAGTTCAGCCCCAGCATTTT.

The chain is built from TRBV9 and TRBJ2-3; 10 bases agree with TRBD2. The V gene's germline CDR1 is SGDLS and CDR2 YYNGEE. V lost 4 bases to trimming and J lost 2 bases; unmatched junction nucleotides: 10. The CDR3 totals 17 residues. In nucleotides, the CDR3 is TGTGCCAGCAGCCAAAACTCCGGACTAGCGGCCACAGATACGCAGTATTTT. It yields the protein CASSQNSGLAATDTQYF.

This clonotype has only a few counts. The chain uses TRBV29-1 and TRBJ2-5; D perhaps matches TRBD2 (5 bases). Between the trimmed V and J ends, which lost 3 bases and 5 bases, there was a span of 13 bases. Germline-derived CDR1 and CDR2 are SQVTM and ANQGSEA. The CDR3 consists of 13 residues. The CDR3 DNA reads TGCAGCGTTGACCTAAGCGGAGTGGAGACCCAGTACTTC. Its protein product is CSVDLSGVETQYF.